The next 30 T cell receptor beta chains were all read from a single sample in a study of tumor-infiltrating lymphocytes in primary liver carcinoma. The source of the blood RNA was unsorted whole blood, and germline DNA was extracted as well. The input was around 500 ng total RNA; TCR beta cDNA was made from it with a constant-region primer. Library construction for TCR beta comprised three nested multiplex PCR rounds performed with slightly modified ARM-PCR. The opening two PCR rounds, around 11 cycles each, paired TRBV1-TRBV30 forward primers with a C-beta reverse primer. A single record per CDR3 protein comes from TCRdb applying MiXCR to the multiplex PCR reads. The sample yields 300,000 to 400,000 distinct CDR3 sequences, approximately 65% seen once. What was sequenced was peripheral blood. These receptors were taken from a man in his forties or fifties with primary liver carcinoma and hepatitis B virus infection.

The J gene is TRBJ2-1, the V gene TRBV5-6; D remains ambiguous. Germline V gene sequence: CDR1 SGHDT, CDR2 YYEEEE. The V end lost 4 bases, the J end lost 6 bases, and 14 bases lay between the germline ends. The CDR3 covers 14 residues. The CDR3, as DNA: TGTGCCAGCAGCCCCGCTGGGCGCTGCAATGAGCAGTTCTTC. It yields the protein CASSPAGRCNEQFF.

This clonotype was detected many times. The CDR3 reads CASSERPNIQYF. For the CDR3, the DNA is TGTGCCAGCAGTGAACGACCAAACATTCAGTACTTC. The chain combines TRBV6-1 with TRBJ2-4; D ambiguous. The CDR3 loop spans 12 amino acids. Germline CDR1 is MNHNS and CDR2 is SASEGT. V dropped 2 bases and J dropped 6 bases, with 5 bases sitting between them.

This clonotype was found many times. The chain carries TRBV4-3 and TRBJ2-7, with D perhaps matching TRBD2 (6 bases). The germline V and J ends were trimmed by 0 bases and 2 bases, with 14 bases remaining between them. The CDR3 has 16 amino acids. Germline V CDR1 and CDR2: LGHNA, YSLEER. The CDR3 loop is CASSQDWRLGPYEQYF. CDR3 nucleotides: TGCGCCAGCAGCCAAGATTGGAGACTAGGACCCTACGAGCAGTACTTC.

V and J are TRBV28 and TRBJ2-5, with 8 bases matching TRBD2. The CDR3 is made up of 15 amino acids. Germline loops: CDR1 MDHEN, CDR2 SYDVKM. J gave up 5 bases and V 10 bases, and 15 bases lay outside the gene matches. The CDR3 DNA reads as TGTGCCAACTCGCGAGCGGGAGTACGCGGGGAGACCCAGTACTTC. This translates into CANSRAGVRGETQYF.

This clonotype was counted a few times. The gene calls are TRBV20-1 and TRBJ2-2; 14 bases align to TRBD2. Trimming at V came to 3 bases and at J to 8 bases, leaving 8 bases not matched to a gene. Germline loops: CDR1 DFQATT, CDR2 SNEGSKA (reference sequence). The CDR3 is 16 amino acids. The CDR3 here is CSASDRLAGGMGELFF. The CDR3 DNA follows: TGCAGTGCTAGTGATCGACTAGCGGGAGGGATGGGGGAGCTGTTTTTT.

This clonotype was seen a handful of times. A much larger clone lies a single base off, so this may be a read error. The rearrangement joins TRBV29-1 to TRBJ2-7; D not certain. The CDR3 has 13 amino acids. Looked up from germline, CDR1 is SQVTM and CDR2 is ANQGSEA. In DNA, the CDR3 is TGCAGCGTTGAGGTCCCGGCGTCCTACGAGAAGTACTTC. This encodes CSVEVPASYEKYF.

To note about this clonotype: At one end the junction does not follow the germline gene, possibly because of a read error. The chain has TRBV6-5 and TRBJ2-7; D perhaps matches TRBD2 (5 bases). In germline, CDR1 is MNHEY, CDR2 SVGAGI. The CDR3 has 15 amino acids. The CDR3: CGSSYGDGGRYEQYF. The CDR3 DNA follows: TGTGGCAGCAGTTACGGGGATGGTGGCCGGTACGAGCAGTACTTC.

CDR3 loop: CSVEGSGNADTQYF. CDR3 nucleotides: TGCAGCGTTGAGGGTAGCGGGAACGCAGATACGCAGTATTTT. This chain joins TRBV29-1 and TRBJ2-3; 8 nucleotides agree with TRBD2. This CDR3 is built from 14 residues. CDR1 is SQVTM and CDR2 is ANQGSEA in the germline V gene. The V gene end was trimmed by 3 bases and the J gene end by 4 bases; junction bases not matched to a gene: 6.

In this sample, this clonotype turned up a few times. With a much larger clone just one base away, this may be a read error. The rearrangement links TRBV4-1 to TRBJ2-4, with D unclear. Germline V gene data show CDR1 as MGHRA and CDR2 as YSYEKL. This CDR3 is 14 amino acids long. The CDR3 nucleotides read TGCGCCAGCAGCCAAACACCCGCCAAAAGCATTCAGTACTTC. It is translated as CASSQTPAKSIQYF.

This clonotype was seen a few times. The chain employs TRBV13 and TRBJ2-5; possible D gene TRBD2, 6 bases. The CDR3 has 15 amino acids. Per germline, CDR1 PRHDT and CDR2 FYEKMQ (reference sequence). V dropped 5 bases and J dropped 4 bases, with 17 bases sitting between them. For the CDR3, the DNA is TGTGCCAGCAGCCCCCGGCCCGGGACTCCAGAGACCCAGTACTTC. Translation: CASSPRPGTPETQYF.

In regard to this clonotype: A read error is possible here, since a much larger clone lies one base away. The chain recombines TRBV6-5 with TRBJ1-3, with no clear D. The CDR3 covers 15 residues. CDR1 MNHEY and CDR2 SVGAGI come from the germline V gene. CDR3 bases: TGTGCCAGCAGTTACTCCTTTCGCTCTGGAAACACCGTATATTTT. It specifies CASSYSFRSGNTVYF.

The V call is TRBV10-3, the J call TRBJ1-6; D is possibly TRBD1 (5 bases). CDR1 and CDR2 from the germline V gene are ENHRY and SYGVKD. V lost 0 bases and J lost 7, with 22 bases in between. The CDR3 loop spans 19 amino acids. This chain's CDR3 is CAISESPNGDGGDNSPLHF. The DNA for the CDR3 is TGTGCCATCAGTGAGTCTCCCAACGGTGATGGGGGAGACAATTCACCCCTCCACTTT.

This clonotype was seen repeatedly, ten times or more. The junction departs from germline at one end; a sequencing error may be responsible. J is TRBJ2-7 and V is TRBV5-4, with TRBD2 identical over 8 bases. The CDR3 has 14 residues. Germline lookup yields CDR1 SGHNT and CDR2 YYREEE (reference sequence). CDR3 residues: CASSLAGRSYEQYF. The CDR3 nucleotides are TGCGCCAGCAGCTTAGCGGGACGCTCCTACGAGCAGTACTTC.

This clonotype was found a few times. A clone one base away is much larger, so this may be a read error. The rearrangement links TRBV6-1 to TRBJ2-4; possibly TRBD1 for D (7 bases). CDR3 length: 18 residues. Looked up from germline, CDR1 is MNHNS and CDR2 is SASEGT. CDR3 region: CVSIPEEGALGDKNIQYF. Written as DNA, the CDR3 is TGTGTCAGCATCCCTGAGGAGGGGGCCCTGGGCGATAAAAACATTCAGTACTTC.

This clonotype appeared a few times. Here the CDR3 DNA reads TGTGCCAGCAGCCAAGACCCCACAGAGGTATATGGAAACACCATATATTTT. This encodes CASSQDPTEVYGNTIYF. This chain connects TRBV4-2 to TRBJ1-3; D gene ambiguous. This CDR3 comprises 17 residues. Germline-derived CDR1 and CDR2 are LGHNA and YNFKEQ. V dropped 0 bases and J dropped 3 bases, with 15 bases sitting between them.

This clonotype came up many times. The V gene is TRBV6-6, the J gene TRBJ2-7; 15 nucleotides line up with TRBD2. CDR3 size: 15 residues. The germline V gene has CDR1 MNHNY and CDR2 SVGAGI (reference sequence). The V gene end was trimmed by 2 bases and the J gene end by 7 bases; junction bases not matched to a gene: 3. The chain's CDR3 is CASSYGGLAGGEQYF. CDR3 coding DNA: TGTGCCAGCAGTTACGGGGGACTAGCGGGAGGAGAGCAGTACTTC.

This clonotype was counted many times. The chain recombines TRBV4-1 with TRBJ2-7; TRBD1 or TRBD2 may be the D gene (5 bases each). CDR3 length: 13 residues. The ends were cut back, 2 bases at V and 7 bases at J, with 12 bases in the middle. In germline, CDR1 is MGHRA, CDR2 YSYEKL. In nucleotides, the CDR3 is TGCGCCAGCAGCCAACGGGACGGGATGGAGCAGTACTTC. Translating gives CASSQRDGMEQYF.

Remarks on this clonotype: A much larger clone lies one base from this, so it may be a read error. This chain joins TRBV6-1 and TRBJ2-5, with no clear D. This CDR3 comprises 13 residues. From germline, CDR1 is MNHNS and CDR2 SASEGT. The DNA for the CDR3 is TGTGCCAGCGCTAGAGGTTACCATGAGACCCAGTACTTC. This codes for CASARGYHETQYF.

Of note for this clonotype: With a much larger clone just one base away, this may be a read error. The chain is built from TRBV4-3 and TRBJ2-4, with 7 positions matching TRBD1. This CDR3 has 15 amino acids. The V and J ends lost 4 bases and 9 bases, in that order; junction bases with no gene match: 12. Germline CDR1 is LGHNA and CDR2 is YSLEER. CDR3 DNA: TGCGCCAGCAGCCGAGCCCCGGGACAGTTAGGCATTCAGTACTTC. Translating it yields CASSRAPGQLGIQYF.

Ten or more counts support this clonotype. The chain uses TRBV6-2 or TRBV6-3 and TRBJ1-5; TRBD1 might be the D (5 bases). The V gene's germline CDR1 is MNHEY and CDR2 SVGEGT. This CDR3 region has 16 residues. V lost 0 bases and J lost 7, with 16 bases in between. The CDR3 nucleotides are TGTGCCAGCAGTTACTCGAGGGGACCTCTAGGCCAGCCCCAGCATTTT. Translated: CASSYSRGPLGQPQHF.

The rearrangement uses TRBV11-2 and TRBJ2-7, with a weak D call TRBD2 (7 bases). The CDR3 has 21 amino acids. V lost 7 bases, J lost 6 bases, and 40 bases lay in between. CDR1 is SGHAT and CDR2 is FQNNGV in the germline V gene. The CDR3 DNA reads as TGTGCCAGCACCCCAGACAGGATACTAGCGAGAGATAAGTTCTGGGACTGCGAGCAGTACTTC. Encoded protein: CASTPDRILARDKFWDCEQYF.

To note about this clonotype: An end of the junction does not agree with germline; a read error may underlie this. V gene TRBV6-2 or TRBV6-3 combines with J gene TRBJ2-7, with 12 positions matching TRBD2. This CDR3 contains 20 residues. In germline, CDR1 is MNHEY, CDR2 SVGEGT. The CDR3, as DNA: TGTGCCTGCAGTTATTGGTCTTCCAGGACTAGCGGGATTCTCTCCTACGAGCAGTACTTC. Amino acids: CACSYWSSRTSGILSYEQYF.

Concerning this clonotype itself: A much larger clone lies one base from this, so it may be a read error. The chain joins TRBV10-3 to TRBJ2-5, with D tentatively TRBD1 (7 bases). Germline-derived CDR1 and CDR2 are ENHRY and SYGVKD. The CDR3 is 12 residues long. Trimming removed 11 bases from V and 5 bases from J, with 15 bases in between. The CDR3 loop reads CAAQGGKETQYF. CDR3 DNA: TGTGCCGCCCAGGGGGGTAAGGAGACCCAGTACTTC.

With respect to this clonotype: Since a much larger clone is just one base distant, this may be a read error. This chain joins TRBV6-1 and TRBJ2-4; D remains ambiguous. This CDR3 contains 13 residues. Germline CDR1 reads MNHNS; CDR2 reads SASEGT. Trimming removed 4 bases from V and 8 bases from J, with 12 bases in between. This CDR3 is CASSGYVGDIQYF. CDR3 DNA sequence: TGTGCCAGCAGTGGCTATGTGGGTGACATTCAGTACTTC.

Concerning this clonotype itself: Without the conserved terminal phenylalanine or tryptophan, this CDR3 likely stems from a read error. The limits of the CDR3 on the DNA are not certain, so only TCRdb's listed CDR3 is given. The V gene is TRBV29-1, the J gene TRBJ1-2. The germline V gene encodes CDR1 SQVTM and CDR2 ANQGSEA. The CDR3 spans 11 amino acids, including both terminal residues. The CDR3 protein is CSVDNGNYGYT.

The V gene is TRBV5-6, the J gene TRBJ2-3; TRBD2 matches 7 bases. CDR1 is SGHDT, CDR2 YYEEEE, per germline. V gave up 0 bases and J gave up 0 bases; unmatched junction bases: 4. The CDR3 contains 16 residues. CDR3 sequence reads: CASSLEGSGSTDTQYF. CDR3 DNA sequence: TGTGCCAGCAGCTTGGAAGGTAGCGGGAGCACAGATACGCAGTATTTT. The variable domain in full, with the rest retrieved from reference TRBV5-6 and TRBJ2-3, is DAGVTQSPTHLIKTRGQQVTLRCSPKSGHDTVSWYQQALGQGPQFIFQYYEEEERQRGNFPDRFSGHQFPNYSSELNVNALLLGDSALYLCASSLEGSGSTDTQYFGPGTRLTVL.

Regarding this clonotype: Compared with germline, one end of the junction differs, possibly owing to a read error. The chain is built from TRBV4-3 and TRBJ2-6, with TRBD1 as a possible D gene (6 bases). This CDR3 contains 20 residues. CDR1 and CDR2 from the germline V gene are LGHNA and YSLEER. Here the CDR3 reads CASSQDARTAARTGANVLTF. Written as DNA, the CDR3 is TGTGCCAGCAGCCAAGACGCCAGGACAGCCGCAAGGACTGGGGCCAACGTCCTGACTTTC.

On this clonotype: A much larger clone lies a single base off, so this may be a read error. This rearrangement joins TRBV4-1 to TRBJ2-1; 10 bases fit TRBD2. The CDR3 loop spans 17 amino acids. Germline V gives CDR1 MGHRA, CDR2 YSYEKL. V was clipped by 2 bases and J by 1 base; unmatched bases: 5. CDR3 bases: TGCGCCAGCAGCCAACCTAGCGGGAGTAAGTCCTACAATGAGCAGTTCTTC. Its protein product is CASSQPSGSKSYNEQFF.

Concerning this clonotype itself: A much larger clone differs from this one at a single base, so this may be a read error. The genes are TRBV29-1 and TRBJ2-5; 9 nucleotides match TRBD1. The V gene end was trimmed by 8 bases and the J gene end by 1 base; junction bases not matched to a gene: 11. This CDR3 comprises 15 residues. CDR1 SQVTM and CDR2 ANQGSEA come from the germline V gene. In DNA form, the CDR3 reads TGCAGCATTGCGTCACAGGGGGCTGGCCAAGAGACCCAGTACTTC. The encoded protein is CSIASQGAGQETQYF.

V is TRBV11-2 and J is TRBJ2-1; D may be TRBD1 (5 bases). V was pared by 10 bases and J by 12 bases, with 19 bases between. This CDR3 has 12 amino acids. Germline CDR1 SGHAT, CDR2 FQNNGV. CDR3 sequence reads: CAIIYSPRGQFF. DNA for the CDR3: TGTGCCATCATCTACTCGCCTAGGGGGCAGTTCTTC.